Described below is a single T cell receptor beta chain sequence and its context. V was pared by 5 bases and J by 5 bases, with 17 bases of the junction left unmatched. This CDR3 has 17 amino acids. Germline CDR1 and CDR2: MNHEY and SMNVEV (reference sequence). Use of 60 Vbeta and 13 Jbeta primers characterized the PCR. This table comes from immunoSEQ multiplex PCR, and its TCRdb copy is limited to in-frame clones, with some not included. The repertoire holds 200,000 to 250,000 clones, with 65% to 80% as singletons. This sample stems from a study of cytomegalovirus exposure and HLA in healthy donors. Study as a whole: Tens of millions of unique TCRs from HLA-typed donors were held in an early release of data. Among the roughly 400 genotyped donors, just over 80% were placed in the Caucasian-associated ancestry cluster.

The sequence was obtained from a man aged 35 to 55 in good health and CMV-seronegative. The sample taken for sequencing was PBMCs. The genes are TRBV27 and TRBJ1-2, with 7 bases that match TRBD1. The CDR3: CASSRRDPRGAGYGYTF. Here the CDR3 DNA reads TGTGCCAGCAGTCGGAGAGACCCCAGGGGGGCGGGGTATGGCTACACCTTC.